This T cell receptor beta chain comes out of a study of CD8+ T cells in alopecia areata. Study-wide background: Among treated patients, oral tofacitinib was administered at 5 to 10 mg twice daily.

This clone was seen only a few times. Antigen specificity is unknown. Germline V gene data show CDR1 as MRHNA and CDR2 as SNTAGT. The CDR3 consists of 15 residues. Between the trimmed V and J ends, which lost 0 bases and 6 bases, there was a span of 14 bases. Whole-study results and caveats: Scalp samples also yield sequences of resident alphabeta T cells from normal skin. Treatment with tofacitinib significantly lowered scalp clonality and reduced expanded CD8+ clones among the top 100.

TCR sequencing used cDNA made by reverse transcription of extracted RNA. Assay used: immunoSEQ multiplex PCR; TCRdb lists only in-frame clones, some missing. Of some 150,000 clones listed, roughly 58% are singletons. Treatment described: oral pan-JAK inhibitor, 5-10 mg twice daily. This receptor was taken from a human donor with alopecia areata. The chain has TRBV6-4 and TRBJ1-2, with TRBD1 as a possible D gene (6 bases). The sample here was CD4+ T cells sorted from blood, taken between weeks 55 and 65, from a patient treated with tofacitinib. In nucleotides, the CDR3 is TGTGCCAGCAGTGACTCGGGGGCCAGGATGGATGGCTACACCTTC. Translating it yields CASSDSGARMDGYTF.